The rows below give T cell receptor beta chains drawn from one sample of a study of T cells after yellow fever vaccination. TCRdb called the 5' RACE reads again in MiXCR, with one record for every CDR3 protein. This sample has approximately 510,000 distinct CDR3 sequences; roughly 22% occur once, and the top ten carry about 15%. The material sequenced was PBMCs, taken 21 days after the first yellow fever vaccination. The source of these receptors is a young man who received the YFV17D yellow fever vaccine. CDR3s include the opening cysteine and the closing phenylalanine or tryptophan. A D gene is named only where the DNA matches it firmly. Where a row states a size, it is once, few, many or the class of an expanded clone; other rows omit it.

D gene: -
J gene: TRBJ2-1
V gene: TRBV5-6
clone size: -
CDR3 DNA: TGTGCCAGCAGCTTACCCGGCCGGACGGGAAATGAGCAGTTCTTC
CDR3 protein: CASSLPGRTGNEQFF

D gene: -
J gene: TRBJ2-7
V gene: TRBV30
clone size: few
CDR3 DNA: TGTGCCTGGAGTGCGGACAGCACCTACGAGCAGTACTTC
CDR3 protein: CAWSADSTYEQYF

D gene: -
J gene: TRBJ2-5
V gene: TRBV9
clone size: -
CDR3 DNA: TGTGCCAGCAGCGTATTAGCAGGCGAGACCCAGTACTTC
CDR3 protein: CASSVLAGETQYF

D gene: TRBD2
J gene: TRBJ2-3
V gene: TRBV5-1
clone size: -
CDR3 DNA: TGCGCCAGCCGTTCAGCGGGGGGGCTAAGAGCCGTCACAGATACGCAGTATTTT
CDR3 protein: CASRSAGGLRAVTDTQYF

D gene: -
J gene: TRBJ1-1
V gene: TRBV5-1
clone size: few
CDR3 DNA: TGCGCCAGCAGCTCAAAAGGACCGGGGAGCACTGAAGCTTTCTTT
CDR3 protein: CASSSKGPGSTEAFF

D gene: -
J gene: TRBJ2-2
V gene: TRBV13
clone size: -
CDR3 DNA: TGTGCCAGCAGCACCGAAGGAAACACCGGGGAGCTGTTTTTT
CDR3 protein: CASSTEGNTGELFF

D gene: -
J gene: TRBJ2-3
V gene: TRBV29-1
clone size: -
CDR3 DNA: TGCAGCGTTGAAGATCCGGGACACGAGGTTACAGATACGCAGTATTTT
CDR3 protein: CSVEDPGHEVTDTQYF

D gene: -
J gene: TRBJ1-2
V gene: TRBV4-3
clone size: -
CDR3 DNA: TGCGCCAGCAGCCAAAACACCCTAACCGGGACCCTAGGCTTCTATGGCTACACCTTC
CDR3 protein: CASSQNTLTGTLGFYGYTF

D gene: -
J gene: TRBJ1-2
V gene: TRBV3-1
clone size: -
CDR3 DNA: TGTGCCAGCAGCCAAGTAGCCAGAACATTTAACTATGGCTACACCTTC
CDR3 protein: CASSQVARTFNYGYTF

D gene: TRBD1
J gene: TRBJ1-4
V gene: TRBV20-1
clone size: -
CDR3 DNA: TGCAGTGCTAGAGTGGTGGGATTGAGGGGGCGAAAAGAGGAAATAGGTGAAAAACTGTTTTTT
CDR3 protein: CSARVVGLRGRKEEIGEKLFF

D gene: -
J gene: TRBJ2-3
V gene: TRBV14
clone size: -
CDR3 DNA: TGTGCCAGCAGCCAAGTCCAGCTATCTTACACAGATACGCAGTATTTT
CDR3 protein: CASSQVQLSYTDTQYF

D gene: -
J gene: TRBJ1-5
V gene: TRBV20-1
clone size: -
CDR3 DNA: TGCAGTGCGCAGAACAGGGTGGGCAATCAGCCCCAGCATTTT
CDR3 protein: CSAQNRVGNQPQHF

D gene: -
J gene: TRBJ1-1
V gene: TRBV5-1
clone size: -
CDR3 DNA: TGCGCCAGCAGCTTGCAGGGATGGAACACTGAAGCTTTCTTT
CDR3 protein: CASSLQGWNTEAFF

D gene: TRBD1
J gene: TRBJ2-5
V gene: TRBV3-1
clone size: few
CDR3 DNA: TGTGCCAGCAGCCCCGGACAGGGGCACCAAGAGACCCAGTACTTC
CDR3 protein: CASSPGQGHQETQYF

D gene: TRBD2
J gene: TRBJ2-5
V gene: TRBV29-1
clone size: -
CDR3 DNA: TGCAGCGTAAACGGCGGGGGCCAAGAGACCCAGTACTTC
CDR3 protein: CSVNGGGQETQYF

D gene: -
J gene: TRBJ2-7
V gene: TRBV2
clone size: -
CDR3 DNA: TGTGCCAGCAGTGACCTCGGACTTACCTACGAGCAGTACTTC
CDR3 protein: CASSDLGLTYEQYF

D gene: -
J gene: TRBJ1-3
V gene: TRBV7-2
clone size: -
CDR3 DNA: TGTGCCAGCAGCTTATCGGAAAGGGGTGGAAACACCATATATTTT
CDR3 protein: CASSLSERGGNTIYF

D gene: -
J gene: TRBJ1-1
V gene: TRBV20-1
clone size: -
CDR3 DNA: TGCAGTGCTAGGGGGGGGGCCACAAACACTGAAGCTTTCTTT
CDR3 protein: CSARGGATNTEAFF

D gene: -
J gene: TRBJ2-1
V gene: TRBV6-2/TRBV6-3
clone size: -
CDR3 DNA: TGTGCCAGCAGTTACAGGGCAACCTACAATGAGCAGTTCTTC
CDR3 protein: CASSYRATYNEQFF

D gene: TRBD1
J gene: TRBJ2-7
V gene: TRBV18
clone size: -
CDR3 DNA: TGTGCCAGCTCACCACCGGTTGGGACAGGGGGTTCCTACGAGCAGTACTTC
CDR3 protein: CASSPPVGTGGSYEQYF

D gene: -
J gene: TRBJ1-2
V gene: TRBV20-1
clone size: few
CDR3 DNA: TGCAGTGCTCCTTGGACACTCTATAACTATGGCTACACCTTC
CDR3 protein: CSAPWTLYNYGYTF

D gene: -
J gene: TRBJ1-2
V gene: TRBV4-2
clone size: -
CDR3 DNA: TGTGCCAGCAGCCAAACAGACCCCCTCTATGGCTACACCTTC
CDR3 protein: CASSQTDPLYGYTF

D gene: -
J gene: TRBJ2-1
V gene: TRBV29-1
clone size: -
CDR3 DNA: TGCAGCGTTGCCCCCAGCTCCTACAATGAGCAGTTCTTC
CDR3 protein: CSVAPSSYNEQFF

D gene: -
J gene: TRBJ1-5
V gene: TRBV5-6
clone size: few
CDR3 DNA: TGTGCCAGCAGCTTGAGAGGGTACGGTCAGCCCCAGCATTTT
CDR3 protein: CASSLRGYGQPQHF